Listed below are T cell receptor beta chains from one sample, sequenced in a study of OX40 agonist ivuxolimab in advanced cancers. TCRdb keeps only in-frame clones here, not all; method: immunoSEQ multiplex PCR. The table has around 56,000 clones, around 79% seen once. The sample in question was CD4+ or CD8+ T cells sorted from blood, obtained in a trial of the OX40 agonist ivuxolimab. Receptors originate from an adult with an advanced solid tumor such as melanoma, head and neck, liver or kidney cancer. Each CDR3 is given with its conserved first and last residue. The D gene is left open where the match is weak. Expanded clones are given a class, and other clones once, few, many or no size at all.

v_call	cdr3_length	clone_size	j_call	d_call	cdr3_nt	cdr3_aa
TRBV19	18	few	TRBJ2-1	TRBD1	TGTGCCAGTAGCCGACAGGGGCCTAGCTTAGGCGCCTACAATGAGCAGTTCTTC	CASSRQGPSLGAYNEQFF
TRBV21-1	17	-	TRBJ2-1	-	TGTGCCAGCAGCAAAGATATACGGGGGGCCGATTCGTGTGAGCAGTTCTTC	CASSKDIRGADSCEQFF
TRBV19	15	-	TRBJ2-7	TRBD1	TGTGCCAGCTCCTTTAACGGACAGGGCCCCCTCGAGCAGTACTTC	CASSFNGQGPLEQYF
TRBV5-1	15	-	TRBJ1-4	-	TGCGCCAGCAGCTTGGGGCTGGACTCGGATGAAAAACTGTTTTTT	CASSLGLDSDEKLFF
TRBV28	16	once	TRBJ1-5	-	TGTGCCAGCAGTTTGTCCCGACTACGTGGTAATCAGCCCCAGCATTTT	CASSLSRLRGNQPQHF
TRBV11-2	16	-	TRBJ2-1	TRBD2	TGTGCCAGCAACCCGGGACTAGCGGGGGACGGGAATGAGCAGTTCTTC	CASNPGLAGDGNEQFF
TRBV10-3	15	-	TRBJ2-7	-	TGTGCCATCAGTGAGTCCTTAGGGGGGGCGTACGAGCAGTACTTC	CAISESLGGAYEQYF
TRBV7-3	14	-	TRBJ2-1	-	TGTGCCAGCAGCTTAACACACCAATACAATGAGCAGTTCTTC	CASSLTHQYNEQFF
TRBV5-1	14	-	TRBJ1-1	-	TGCGCCAGCAGCTTAACGGGAGGATGGGGACAAGCTTTCTTT	CASSLTGGWGQAFF
TRBV6-1	15	-	TRBJ2-1	TRBD2	TGTGCCAGCAGTGCACTAGCGGGGGCTTACAATGAGCAGTTCTTC	CASSALAGAYNEQFF
TRBV5-6	15	-	TRBJ1-2	TRBD1	TGTGCCAGCAGCTCCCTGGACAGGGATAACTATGGCTACACCTTC	CASSSLDRDNYGYTF
TRBV15	16	-	TRBJ2-3	-	TGTGCCACCAGCACAGGCGTTTACCAGAGCACAGATACGCAGTATTTT	CATSTGVYQSTDTQYF
TRBV15	16	once	TRBJ2-4	-	TGTGCCACCAGCAGAGATGGGGGTCTAGCCAAAAACATTCAGTACTTC	CATSRDGGLAKNIQYF
TRBV6-1	17	-	TRBJ2-1	-	TGTGCCAGCAGTGAAGCTCCCAGCAGATACTCCTACAATGAGCAGTTCTTC	CASSEAPSRYSYNEQFF